This passage covers 28 T cell receptor beta chains from one sample sequenced in a study of T cell responses to AZD1222 COVID-19 vaccine. Repertoires were generated with immunoSEQ multiplex PCR, while TCRdb's copy carries only in-frame clones and drops some. The sample includes approximately 180,000 clones, roughly 92% of them seen just once. The sample in question was peripheral blood, obtained on day 0 of AZD1222 vaccination. The source is an adult in good health.

The V and J genes are TRBV7-6 and TRBJ2-3; 9 bases fit TRBD1. From germline, CDR1 is SGHVS and CDR2 FNYEAQ. The CDR3 totals 15 residues. V gave up 5 bases and J gave up 3 bases; unmatched junction bases: 6. This chain's CDR3 is CASSPGTGWTDTQYF. CDR3 nucleotides: TGTGCCAGCAGCCCTGGGACAGGGTGGACAGATACGCAGTATTTT.

Regarding this clone: The same CDR3 arises from other DNA sequences in this sample as well. This rearrangement joins TRBV27 to TRBJ2-7; TRBD2 aligns across 8 bases. CDR1 is MNHEY, CDR2 SMNVEV, per germline (reference sequence). This CDR3 is 13 amino acids long. Trimming removed 6 bases from V and 2 bases from J; junction bases left unmatched: 3. CDR3 nucleotide sequence: TGTGCCAGCAGCCCAGCGGGAGCCTACGAGCAGTACTTC. Its translation: CASSPAGAYEQYF.

The V call is TRBV7-2, the J call TRBJ1-5; possible D gene TRBD1, 5 bases. From germline, CDR1 is SGHTA and CDR2 FQGNSA. The CDR3 runs 17 residues. V was clipped by 0 bases and J by 0 bases, with 12 bases between them. The CDR3 sequence: CASSLARDVYSNQPQHF. Written as DNA, the CDR3 is TGTGCCAGCAGCTTAGCGAGGGACGTATATAGCAATCAGCCCCAGCATTTT.

This rearrangement joins TRBV18 to TRBJ1-1; the D gene is possibly TRBD1 (5 bases). V gave up 4 bases and J gave up 0 bases, with 12 bases separating them. CDR1 is KGHSH and CDR2 is LQKENI in the germline V gene. The CDR3 is 15 residues long. The CDR3 here is CASSRTPRVNTEAFF. CDR3 in DNA: TGTGCCAGCTCACGGACGCCCAGGGTGAACACTGAAGCTTTCTTT.

The chain carries TRBV6-2 or TRBV6-3 and TRBJ2-7; D is unresolved. The germline V and J ends were trimmed by 2 bases and 2 bases, with 7 bases remaining between them. CDR1 and CDR2 (germline): MNHEY, SVGEGT. CDR3 length equals 13 residues. The CDR3 spells CASSYVGPYEQYV. CDR3 coding DNA: TGTGCCAGCAGTTACGTGGGCCCCTACGAGCAGTACGTC.

The V call is TRBV6-5, the J call TRBJ1-1; D uncertain. This CDR3 contains 12 residues. Trimming removed 11 bases at V and 1 base at J, with 11 bases between. Germline V gene lookup returns CDR1 MNHEY and CDR2 SVGAGI. CDR3 DNA: TGTGCCGAAAACTCGGGGAACACTGAAGCTTTCTTT. It is translated as CAENSGNTEAFF.

The gene calls are TRBV5-5 and TRBJ1-2; perhaps TRBD1 as D (5 bases). The germline V and J ends were trimmed by 0 bases and 8 bases, with 11 bases remaining between them. The CDR3 spans 13 residues. The V gene's germline CDR1 is SGHKS and CDR2 YYEKEE (reference sequence). The CDR3 spells CASSLAGLAGYTF. CDR3 nucleotide sequence: TGTGCCAGCAGCTTGGCGGGGCTCGCGGGCTACACCTTC.

The chain combines TRBV6-4 with TRBJ2-2; no definite D call. The germline CDR1 and CDR2 sequences are MRHNA and SNTAGT. Trimming shortened V by 2 bases and J by 4 bases, and 5 bases separated the two germline ends. CDR3 length: 13 residues. The DNA for the CDR3 is TGTGCCAGCAGTGACGGAGCCACCGGGGAGCTGTTTTTT. Its protein is CASSDGATGELFF.

This clone was observed a single time. The V gene is TRBV2, the J gene TRBJ1-5; a possible D gene is TRBD1 (5 bases). CDR1 is SNHLY, CDR2 FYNNEI, per germline. The CDR3 has 15 amino acids. Trimming removed 6 bases at V and 2 bases at J, with 14 bases between. The CDR3, as DNA: TGTGCCAGCAGACTTCAGGGTTATGGCAATCAGCCCCAGCATTTT. This encodes CASRLQGYGNQPQHF.

Notes on this clone: Other DNA sequences in this sample translate to the same CDR3. The chain carries TRBV18 and TRBJ2-2; 8 bases match TRBD1. The CDR3 spans 17 residues. The J segment lost 0 bases and the V segment lost 3 bases, leaving 6 bases of the junction unmatched. Germline-derived CDR1 and CDR2 are KGHSH and LQKENI. CDR3 sequence: CASSPGRGLSNTGELFF. Here the CDR3 DNA reads TGTGCCAGCTCACCCGGCAGGGGGCTATCGAACACCGGGGAGCTGTTTTTT.

This chain joins TRBV5-4 and TRBJ1-1; 8 bases are a match to TRBD1. The germline CDR1 and CDR2 sequences are SGHNT and YYREEE (reference sequence). V gave up 3 bases and J gave up 1 base; unmatched junction bases: 14. The CDR3 loop spans 18 amino acids. The CDR3, as DNA: TGTGCCAGCAGCTCAGTCAACAGGGGGATACAAGGGAACACTGAAGCTTTCTTT. It is translated as CASSSVNRGIQGNTEAFF.

The chain uses TRBV5-6 and TRBJ2-7; D might be TRBD1 (6 bases). CDR3 length equals 17 residues. V was shortened by 0 bases and J by 5 bases, with 21 bases between the two germline ends. CDR1 and CDR2 from the germline V gene are SGHDT and YYEEEE. CDR3 sequence reads: CASSLEPDSFNGNEQYV. DNA for the CDR3: TGTGCCAGCAGCTTGGAGCCGGACAGTTTCAACGGCAACGAGCAGTACGTC.

The chain uses TRBV20-1 and TRBJ1-1; unclear D gene. With 7 bases removed from V and 1 base from J, the gap between germline ends came to 7 bases. The CDR3 extends over 11 amino acids. Germline assignment: CDR1 DFQATT and CDR2 SNEGSKA (reference sequence). The CDR3 loop is CSGGQNTEAFF. The CDR3 nucleotides are TGCAGTGGAGGGCAGAACACTGAAGCTTTCTTT.

The chain carries TRBV7-2 and TRBJ2-1, with 10 bases aligning to TRBD2. Germline CDR1 SGHTA, CDR2 FQGNSA. CDR3 size: 16 residues. V lost 5 bases, J lost 9 bases, and 13 bases stayed unmatched. CDR3 nucleotides: TGTGCCAGCAGCCCAAACCCGAGCGGGAGGGGCGGTGAGCAGTTCTTC. Its protein product is CASSPNPSGRGGEQFF.

CDR3 DNA sequence: TGTGCCAGTAGTATCGACAGGATAAACACCATATATTTT. This sequence encodes CASSIDRINTIYF. V is TRBV19 and J is TRBJ1-3, with D possibly being TRBD1 (6 bases). The V gene lost 3 bases and the J gene lost 6 bases, with 9 bases spanning the gap. CDR1 LNHDA and CDR2 SQIVND come from the germline V gene (reference sequence). CDR3 length: 13 amino acids. Full variable domain (missing parts from reference TRBV19 and TRBJ1-3): DGGITQSPKYLFRKEGQNVTLSCEQNLNHDAMYWYRQDPGQGLRLIYYSQIVNDFQKGDIAEGYSVSREKKESFPLTVTSAQKNPTAFYLCASSIDRINTIYFGEGSWLTVV.

The J gene is TRBJ1-1, the V gene TRBV4-3, with no clear D. CDR1 LGHNA and CDR2 YSLEER come from the germline V gene. The CDR3 length is 13 residues. V lost 2 bases to trimming and J lost 5 bases, with 9 bases between them. Here the CDR3 DNA reads TGCGCCAGCAGCCAAATGTCGGGGACTGAAGCTTTCTTT. Protein sequence: CASSQMSGTEAFF.

This rearrangement joins TRBV28 to TRBJ1-1; D remains unclear. This CDR3 comprises 11 residues. Germline loops: CDR1 MDHEN, CDR2 SYDVKM. V lost 7 bases to trimming and J lost 1 base, with 4 bases between them. CDR3 in amino acids: CASIENTEAFF. The CDR3 DNA is TGTGCCAGCATCGAGAACACTGAAGCTTTCTTT.

The chain links TRBV19 to TRBJ1-1, with 11 bases aligning to TRBD1. Germline V CDR1 and CDR2: LNHDA, SQIVND (reference sequence). The CDR3 consists of 16 residues. V shed 7 bases and J 0 bases; nucleotides not matched to a gene: 7. CDR3 sequence (DNA): TGTGCCAGTATCCCCGGGACAGGGGGATTGAACACTGAAGCTTTCTTT. Amino acids: CASIPGTGGLNTEAFF.

The chain carries TRBV6-2 or TRBV6-3 and TRBJ1-1; D is ambiguous. V lost 5 bases to trimming and J lost 1 base, with 8 bases between them. Germline values: CDR1 MNHEY, CDR2 SVGEGT. The CDR3 runs 13 residues. Here the CDR3 DNA reads TGTGCCAGCAGTGCTCACAGGAACACTGAAGCTTTCTTT. Protein product: CASSAHRNTEAFF.

The chain joins TRBV23-1 to TRBJ1-2; no clear D. TRBV23-1 falls under the ORF class, with uncertain function. The CDR3 is 16 residues long. The V end lost 3 bases, the J end lost 0 bases, and 14 bases lay between the germline ends. CDR3 sequence reads: CASSHNIRASNYGYTF. The CDR3 bases are TGCGCCAGCAGTCATAATATAAGGGCTTCTAACTATGGCTACACCTTC.

This sequence joins TRBV27 and TRBJ1-2; no reliable D call. The CDR3 spans 15 residues. CDR1 MNHEY and CDR2 SMNVEV come from the germline V gene (reference sequence). V was trimmed by 0 bases and J by 1 base, leaving 9 bases between them. The CDR3 coding sequence is TGTGCCAGCAGTTTATCGTGGCAGTTTAACTATGGCTACACCTTC. This codes for CASSLSWQFNYGYTF.

The chain combines TRBV4-1 with TRBJ1-5; D call uncertain. V lost 4 bases and J 5 bases, leaving 15 bases between the germline ends. In germline, CDR1 is MGHRA, CDR2 YSYEKL. CDR3 length: 15 amino acids. CDR3 loop: CASSPQTADDQPQHF. In DNA form, the CDR3 reads TGCGCCAGCAGCCCTCAGACGGCAGACGATCAGCCCCAGCATTTT.

The J gene is TRBJ1-2, the V gene TRBV7-2, with 7 bases aligning to TRBD1. The CDR3 extends over 16 amino acids. The V and J ends lost 4 bases and 4 bases, in that order; junction bases with no gene match: 12. The germline V gene encodes CDR1 SGHTA and CDR2 FQGNSA. The CDR3 sequence: CASSSFTGALFYGYTF. CDR3 bases: TGTGCCAGCAGCTCCTTTACAGGGGCCCTGTTCTATGGCTACACCTTC. The full variable domain, in which reference TRBV7-2 and TRBJ1-2 provide the parts outside the CDR3, is GAGVSQSPSNKVTEKGKDVELRCDPISGHTALYWYRQSLGQGLEFLIYFQGNSAPDKSGLPSDRFSAERTGGSVSTLTIQRTQQEDSAVYLCASSSFTGALFYGYTFGSGTRLTVV.

This clone came up once. V and J are TRBV2 and TRBJ1-2; 10 bases align to TRBD1. The CDR3 has 15 residues. Germline CDR1 reads SNHLY; CDR2 reads FYNNEI. J was trimmed by 2 bases and V by 7 bases; bases with no gene match: 7. The CDR3 sequence is CASIRTGGVNYGYTF. The CDR3 DNA reads TGTGCCAGCATCCGGACAGGGGGAGTCAACTATGGCTACACCTTC.

V and J are TRBV3-1 (or the pseudogene TRBV3-2) and TRBJ1-1, with 9 nucleotides matching TRBD1. The trim removed 10 bases at V and 11 bases at J, leaving 23 bases unmatched. The CDR3 is made up of 16 amino acids. The germline V gene has CDR1 LGHDT and CDR2 YNNKEL (reference sequence). The CDR3 DNA is TGTGCCACCGGACGAGCTCAACAGGGGGCTGCCGTGGGGGCTTTCTTT. The encoded protein is CATGRAQQGAAVGAFF.

The rearrangement links TRBV15 to TRBJ1-4; TRBD1 agrees at 7 bases. The CDR3 spans 15 residues. V trimming: 0 bases; J trimming: 8 bases; junction bases outside the gene matches: 6. Looked up from germline, CDR1 is LNHNV and CDR2 is YYDKDF (reference sequence). The DNA of the CDR3 is TGTGCCACCAGCAGAGAAGACAGGGAGGAAGAAAAACTGTTTTTT. Translated: CATSREDREEEKLFF.

The chain joins TRBV2 to TRBJ1-2; 9 positions match TRBD1. Germline V gene lookup returns CDR1 SNHLY and CDR2 FYNNEI. V trimming: 6 bases; J trimming: 4 bases; junction bases outside the gene matches: 6. The CDR3 is made up of 14 amino acids. Written as DNA, the CDR3 is TGTGCCAGCAGCGCGACAGGGGGAGGCTATGGCTACACCTTC. This encodes CASSATGGGYGYTF.

The chain uses TRBV5-1 and TRBJ1-6, with a weak D call TRBD1 (5 bases). This CDR3 has 17 amino acids. In germline, CDR1 is SGHRS, CDR2 YFSETQ. Deletions cut 4 bases from V and 4 bases from J, with 18 bases between. The CDR3 nucleotides read TGCGCCAGCAGCGTAATGGGACCGAAAGCTTATAATTCACCCCTCCACTTT. This sequence encodes CASSVMGPKAYNSPLHF.